The present entry profiles one T cell receptor (beta chain) with its context. The antigen is unknown. The data were obtained in a study of OX40 agonist ivuxolimab in advanced cancers. In the study overall: Patients received ivuxolimab, an agonistic anti-OX40 (CD134) antibody. A history of anti-PD-1, anti-PD-L1 or anti-CTLA-4 therapy was acceptable, and roughly 40% had some. General study points: Certain nonresponders additionally had low normalized T-cell clonal expansion.

Blood samples were obtained at baseline, cycle 4 day 1, and cycle 7 day 1. The CDR3 sequence is 14 residues long. Germline-derived CDR1 and CDR2 are MNHEY and SVGAGI. V lost 6 bases and J lost 6, with 18 bases in between. The assay was immunoSEQ multiplex PCR, and TCRdb's table has in-frame clones only and misses some. The table lists about 68,000 clones, around 83% of them singletons. This TCR came from an adult with an advanced solid tumor such as melanoma, head and neck, liver or kidney cancer. Sample: CD4+ or CD8+ T cells sorted from blood, taken in a trial of the OX40 agonist ivuxolimab. The rearrangement joins TRBV6-5 to TRBJ2-7; D could derive from TRBD1 or TRBD2 (5 bases each). The DNA for the CDR3 is TGTGCCAGCAGCTACGCCGGGACCACGGGCGAGCAGTACTTC. Encoded protein: CASSYAGTTGEQYF.